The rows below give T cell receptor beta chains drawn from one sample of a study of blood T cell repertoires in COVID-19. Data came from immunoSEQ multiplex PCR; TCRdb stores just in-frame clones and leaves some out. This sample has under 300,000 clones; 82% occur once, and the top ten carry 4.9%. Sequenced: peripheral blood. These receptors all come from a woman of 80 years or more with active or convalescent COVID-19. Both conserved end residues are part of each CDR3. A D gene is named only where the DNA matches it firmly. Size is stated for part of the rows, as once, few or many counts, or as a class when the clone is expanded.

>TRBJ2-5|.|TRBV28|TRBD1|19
CASRSTGLPRQGSPETQYF
TGTGCCAGCAGATCAACCGGCCTCCCCCGACAGGGCAGCCCAGAGACCCAGTACTTC
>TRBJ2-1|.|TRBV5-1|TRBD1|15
CASSLQGSSYNEQFF
TGCGCCAGCAGCTTACAGGGGAGCTCCTACAATGAGCAGTTCTTC
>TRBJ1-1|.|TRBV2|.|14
CASSLQGRGTEAFF
TGTGCCAGCAGTTTGCAGGGGCGAGGCACTGAAGCTTTCTTT
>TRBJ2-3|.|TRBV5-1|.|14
CASSLGRGGDTQYF
TGCGCCAGCAGCTTGGGCAGGGGAGGGGATACGCAGTATTTT
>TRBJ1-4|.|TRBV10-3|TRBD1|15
CAISDGRQGNEKLFF
TGTGCCATCAGTGATGGACGACAGGGTAATGAAAAACTGTTTTTT
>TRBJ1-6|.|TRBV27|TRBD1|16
CASSLVDRGNNSPLHF
TGTGCCAGCAGTTTAGTAGACAGGGGCAATAATTCACCCCTCCACTTT
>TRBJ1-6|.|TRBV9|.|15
CASSVEWGGLSPLHF
TGTGCCAGCAGCGTGGAATGGGGCGGCCTAAGTCCCCTCCACTTT
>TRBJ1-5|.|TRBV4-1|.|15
CASSQEQGRDQPQHF
TGCGCCAGCAGCCAAGAGCAGGGAAGGGATCAGCCCCAGCATTTT
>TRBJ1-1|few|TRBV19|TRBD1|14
CASSTQRTGSEAFF
TGTGCCAGTAGTACTCAGAGGACAGGGTCCGAAGCTTTCTTT
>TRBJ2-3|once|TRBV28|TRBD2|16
CASSLVASGRTDTQYF
TGTGCCAGCAGTTTAGTGGCTAGCGGACGCACAGATACGCAGTATTTT
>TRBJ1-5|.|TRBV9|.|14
CASSVDSGGQPQHF
TGTGCCAGCAGCGTAGATTCCGGGGGTCAGCCCCAGCATTTT
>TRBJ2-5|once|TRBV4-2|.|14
CASSQDRGVDGQYF
TGTGCCAGCAGCCAAGACCGCGGGGTGGACGGCCAGTACTTC
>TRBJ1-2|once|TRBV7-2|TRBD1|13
CASSYAQGYGYTF
TGTGCCAGCAGCTACGCACAGGGGTATGGCTACACCTTC
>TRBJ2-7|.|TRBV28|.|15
CASSDIQGYSYEQYF
TGTGCCAGCAGCGATATTCAGGGGTACTCCTACGAGCAGTACTTC
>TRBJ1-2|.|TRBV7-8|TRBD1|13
CASSSGTGRGYTF
TGTGCCAGCAGCTCCGGGACAGGGCGAGGCTACACCTTC
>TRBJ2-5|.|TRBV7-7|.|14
CASSLAEIQETQYF
TGTGCCAGCAGCTTAGCAGAGATCCAAGAGACCCAGTACTTC
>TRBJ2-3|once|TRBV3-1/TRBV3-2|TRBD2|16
CASSQDLAGGTDTQYF
TGTGCCAGCAGCCAAGATCTAGCGGGGGGCACAGATACGCAGTATTTT
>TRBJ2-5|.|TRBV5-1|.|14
CASSLGLAPETQYF
TGCGCCAGCAGCTTGGGTCTAGCCCCAGAGACCCAGTACTTC
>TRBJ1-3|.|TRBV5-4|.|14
CASSLGHSGNTIYF
TGTGCCAGCAGCTTGGGACACTCTGGAAACACCATATATTTT
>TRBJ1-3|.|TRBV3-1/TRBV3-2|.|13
CASSQVTGNTIYF
TGTGCCAGCAGCCAAGTTACAGGAAACACCATATATTTT
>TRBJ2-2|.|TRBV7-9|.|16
CASSSPSGTNTGELFF
TGTGCCAGCAGCTCCCCCTCGGGGACGAACACCGGGGAGCTGTTTTTT
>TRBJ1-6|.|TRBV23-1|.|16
CASSQRQDNSNSPLHF
TGCGCCAGCAGTCAACGCCAGGACAATTCTAATTCACCCCTCCACTTT
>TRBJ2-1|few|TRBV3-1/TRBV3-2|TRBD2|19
CASSRRGLAGGPSRNEQFF
TGTGCCAGCAGCCGCAGAGGACTAGCGGGAGGGCCCTCGAGGAATGAGCAGTTCTTC
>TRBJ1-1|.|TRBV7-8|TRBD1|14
CASSWDRGNTEAFF
TGTGCCAGCAGCTGGGACAGAGGGAACACTGAAGCTTTCTTT
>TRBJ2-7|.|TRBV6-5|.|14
CASSYSYSSYEQYF
TGTGCCAGCAGTTACTCATACAGTTCCTACGAGCAGTACTTC
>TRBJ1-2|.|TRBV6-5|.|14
CASRPSGLNYGYTF
TGTGCCAGCAGGCCCTCGGGGTTAAACTATGGCTACACCTTC
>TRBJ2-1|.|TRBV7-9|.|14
CASSLFTAADEQFF
TGTGCCAGCAGCTTATTTACAGCGGCGGATGAGCAGTTCTTC
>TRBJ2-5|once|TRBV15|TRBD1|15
CATSRNQGAGETQYF
TGTGCCACCAGCCGGAATCAGGGGGCTGGAGAGACCCAGTACTTC
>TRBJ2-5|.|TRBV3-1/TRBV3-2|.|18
CASSGEPGRGRELETQYF
TGTGCCAGCAGTGGCGAGCCAGGTCGGGGGCGGGAGTTAGAGACCCAGTACTTC
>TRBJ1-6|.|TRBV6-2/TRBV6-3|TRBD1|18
CASSYSPGQGKGLGALHF
TGTGCCAGCAGTTACTCTCCAGGACAGGGAAAGGGCCTGGGGGCCCTCCACTTT
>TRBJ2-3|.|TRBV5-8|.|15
CASSLVRLARDTQYF
TGTGCCAGCAGCTTGGTCCGGCTAGCTCGAGATACGCAGTATTTT
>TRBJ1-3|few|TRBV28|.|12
CASSETGNTIYF
TGTGCCAGCAGTGAGACTGGAAACACCATATATTTT
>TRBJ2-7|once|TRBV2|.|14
CASILRGDSYEQYF
TGTGCCAGCATTCTGCGGGGCGACTCCTACGAGCAGTACTTC
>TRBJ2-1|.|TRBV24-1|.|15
CATSARGGPYNEQFF
TGTGCCACCAGTGCTCGCGGGGGCCCCTACAATGAGCAGTTCTTC
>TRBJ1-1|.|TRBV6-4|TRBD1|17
CASPQWDSEVLNTEAFF
TGTGCCAGCCCTCAGTGGGACAGTGAAGTTTTGAACACTGAAGCTTTCTTT
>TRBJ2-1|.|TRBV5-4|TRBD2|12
CASSSRDYEQFF
TGTGCCAGCAGCTCCCGGGACTACGAGCAGTTCTTC
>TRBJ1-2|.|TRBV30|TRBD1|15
CAWSLGTGIFYGYTF
TGTGCCTGGAGTTTAGGGACAGGGATTTTCTATGGCTACACCTTC
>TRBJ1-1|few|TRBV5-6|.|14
CASRDRFMNTEAFF
TGTGCCAGCAGGGACAGATTCATGAACACTGAAGCTTTCTTT
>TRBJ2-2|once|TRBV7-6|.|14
CASSSPGPTGELFF
TGTGCCAGCAGCTCACCTGGGCCTACCGGGGAGCTGTTTTTT
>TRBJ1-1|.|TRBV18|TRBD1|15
CASSPGRTGETEAFF
TGTGCCAGCTCACCAGGTCGGACAGGGGAAACTGAAGCTTTCTTT
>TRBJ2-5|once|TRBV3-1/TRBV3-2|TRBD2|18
CASSQDRSIAGVQETQYF
TGTGCCAGCAGCCAAGACAGGAGTATTGCGGGGGTACAAGAGACCCAGTACTTC
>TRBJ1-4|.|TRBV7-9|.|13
CASKGRTNEKLFF
TGTGCCAGTAAGGGGAGGACTAATGAAAAACTGTTTTTT
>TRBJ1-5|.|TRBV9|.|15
CASSVDPGPNQPQHF
TGTGCCAGCAGCGTAGACCCAGGGCCCAATCAGCCCCAGCATTTT
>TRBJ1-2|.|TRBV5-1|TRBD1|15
CASSPTPTGDYGYTF
TGCGCCAGCAGCCCAACACCAACAGGGGACTATGGCTACACCTTC
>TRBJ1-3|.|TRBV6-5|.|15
CASSPAGQIGNTIYF
TGTGCCAGCAGTCCCGCCGGACAGATTGGAAACACCATATATTTT
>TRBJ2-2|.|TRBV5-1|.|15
CASSSQGGNTGELFF
TGCGCCAGCAGCTCTCAGGGTGGGAACACCGGGGAGCTGTTTTTT
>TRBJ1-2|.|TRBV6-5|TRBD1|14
CASTMTGGDYGYTF
TGTGCCAGCACCATGACAGGGGGCGACTATGGCTACACCTTC